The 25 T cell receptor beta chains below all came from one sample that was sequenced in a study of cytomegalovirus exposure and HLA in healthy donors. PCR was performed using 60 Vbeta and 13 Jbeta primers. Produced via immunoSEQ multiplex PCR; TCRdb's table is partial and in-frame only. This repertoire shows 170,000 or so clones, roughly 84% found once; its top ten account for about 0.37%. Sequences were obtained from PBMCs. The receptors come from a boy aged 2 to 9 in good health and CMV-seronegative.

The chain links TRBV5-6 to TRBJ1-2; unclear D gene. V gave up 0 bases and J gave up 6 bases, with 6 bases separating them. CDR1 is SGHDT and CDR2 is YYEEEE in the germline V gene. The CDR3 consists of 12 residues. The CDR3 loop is CASSLVQNGYTF. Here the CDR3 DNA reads TGTGCCAGCAGCTTGGTTCAGAATGGCTACACCTTC.

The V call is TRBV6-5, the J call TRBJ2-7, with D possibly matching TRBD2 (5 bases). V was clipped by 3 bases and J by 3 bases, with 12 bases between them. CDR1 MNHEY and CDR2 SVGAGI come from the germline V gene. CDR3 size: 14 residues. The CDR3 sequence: CASSYSSESYEQYF. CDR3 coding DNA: TGTGCCAGCAGTTATAGTAGCGAAAGCTACGAGCAGTACTTC.

The CDR3 protein is CASSLSNSGRAWYEQYF. In nucleotides, the CDR3 is TGTGCCAGCAGCTTGTCGAATAGCGGGAGGGCCTGGTACGAGCAGTACTTC. The chain links TRBV5-8 to TRBJ2-7; 11 positions match TRBD2. Germline V gene sequence: CDR1 SGHTS, CDR2 YDEGEE. V dropped 1 base and J dropped 4; count of bases not matched to a gene: 10. The CDR3 length is 17 residues.

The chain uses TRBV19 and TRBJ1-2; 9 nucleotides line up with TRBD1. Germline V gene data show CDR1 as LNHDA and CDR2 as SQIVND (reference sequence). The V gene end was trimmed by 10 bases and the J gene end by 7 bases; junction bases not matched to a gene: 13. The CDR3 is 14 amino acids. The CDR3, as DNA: TGTGCCACAACAGGGGGCACAACCAGAAGTGGCTACACCTTC. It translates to CATTGGTTRSGYTF. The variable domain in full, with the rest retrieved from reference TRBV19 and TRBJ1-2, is DGGITQSPKYLFRKEGQNVTLSCEQNLNHDAMYWYRQDPGQGLRLIYYSQIVNDFQKGDIAEGYSVSREKKESFPLTVTSAQKNPTAFYLCATTGGTTRSGYTFGSGTRLTVV.

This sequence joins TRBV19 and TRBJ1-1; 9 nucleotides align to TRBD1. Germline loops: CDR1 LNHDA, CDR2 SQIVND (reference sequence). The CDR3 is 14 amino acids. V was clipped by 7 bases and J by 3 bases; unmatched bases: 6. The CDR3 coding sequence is TGTGCCAGTACCCGGGACAGGGAGGACACTGAAGCTTTCTTT. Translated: CASTRDREDTEAFF.

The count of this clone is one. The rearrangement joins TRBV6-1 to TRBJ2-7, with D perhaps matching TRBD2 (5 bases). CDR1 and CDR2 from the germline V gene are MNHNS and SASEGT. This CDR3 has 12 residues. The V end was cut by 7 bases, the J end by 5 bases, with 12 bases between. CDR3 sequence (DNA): TGTGCCAGCACCCGAACCGGGGACGAGCAGTACTTC. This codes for CASTRTGDEQYF.

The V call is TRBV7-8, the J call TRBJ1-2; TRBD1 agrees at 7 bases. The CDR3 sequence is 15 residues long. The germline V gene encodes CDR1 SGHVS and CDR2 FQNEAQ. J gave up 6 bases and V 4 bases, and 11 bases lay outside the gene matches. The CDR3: CASSSPNAQGHGYTF. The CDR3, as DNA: TGTGCCAGCAGCTCCCCAAATGCACAGGGGCATGGCTACACCTTC.

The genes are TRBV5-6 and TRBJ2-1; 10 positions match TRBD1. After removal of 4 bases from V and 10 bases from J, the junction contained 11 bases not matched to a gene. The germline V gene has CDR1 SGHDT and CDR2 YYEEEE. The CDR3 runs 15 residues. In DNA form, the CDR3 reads TGTGCCAGCAGCCCAGGGACAGGGGAGTTTAGGGAGCAGTTCTTC. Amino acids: CASSPGTGEFREQFF.

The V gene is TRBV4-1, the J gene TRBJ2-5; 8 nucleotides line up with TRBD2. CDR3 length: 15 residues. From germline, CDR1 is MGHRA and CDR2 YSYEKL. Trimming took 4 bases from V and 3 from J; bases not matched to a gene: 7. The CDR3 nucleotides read TGCGCCAGCAGCCGCCCGGGACTAGGAAAAGAGACCCAGTACTTC. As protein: CASSRPGLGKETQYF.

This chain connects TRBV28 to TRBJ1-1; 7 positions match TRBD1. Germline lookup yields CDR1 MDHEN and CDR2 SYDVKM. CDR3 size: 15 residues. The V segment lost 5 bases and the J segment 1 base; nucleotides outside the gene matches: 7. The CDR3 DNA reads TGTGCCAGCAGTGGGGGACAGACAGCGAACACTGAAGCTTTCTTT. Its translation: CASSGGQTANTEAFF.

The CDR3 nucleotides are TGTGCCAGCAGCTTAGGCGGGGTTAGTACTGAAGCTTTCTTT. Its translation is CASSLGGVSTEAFF. The J gene is TRBJ1-1, the V gene TRBV11-2; D remains unclear. Trimming cost V 1 base and J 5 bases, with 11 bases left between them. CDR3 length: 14 residues. CDR1 and CDR2 from the germline V gene are SGHAT and FQNNGV.

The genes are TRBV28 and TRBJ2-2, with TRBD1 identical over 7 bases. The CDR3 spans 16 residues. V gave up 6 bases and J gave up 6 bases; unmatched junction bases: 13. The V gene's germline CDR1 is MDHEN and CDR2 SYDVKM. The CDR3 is CASSQTGSRGAGELFF. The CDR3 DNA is TGTGCCAGCAGCCAGACAGGGAGTCGAGGGGCCGGGGAGCTGTTTTTT.

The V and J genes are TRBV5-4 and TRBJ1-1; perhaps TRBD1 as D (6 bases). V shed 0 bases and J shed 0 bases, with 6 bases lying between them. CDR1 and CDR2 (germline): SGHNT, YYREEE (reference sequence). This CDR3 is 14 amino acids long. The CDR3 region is CASSLDRVNTEAFF. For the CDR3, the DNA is TGTGCCAGCAGCTTGGACAGGGTGAACACTGAAGCTTTCTTT. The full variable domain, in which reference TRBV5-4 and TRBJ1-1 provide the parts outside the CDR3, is ETGVTQSPTHLIKTRGQQVTLRCSSQSGHNTVSWYQQALGQGPQFIFQYYREEENGRGNFPPRFSGLQFPNYSSELNVNALELDDSALYLCASSLDRVNTEAFFGQGTRLTVV.

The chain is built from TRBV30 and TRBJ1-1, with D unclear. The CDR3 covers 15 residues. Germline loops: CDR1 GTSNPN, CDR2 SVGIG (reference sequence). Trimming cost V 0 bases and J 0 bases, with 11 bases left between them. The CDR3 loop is CAWSVSTTLNTEAFF. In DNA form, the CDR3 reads TGTGCCTGGAGTGTTTCGACAACGCTGAACACTGAAGCTTTCTTT.

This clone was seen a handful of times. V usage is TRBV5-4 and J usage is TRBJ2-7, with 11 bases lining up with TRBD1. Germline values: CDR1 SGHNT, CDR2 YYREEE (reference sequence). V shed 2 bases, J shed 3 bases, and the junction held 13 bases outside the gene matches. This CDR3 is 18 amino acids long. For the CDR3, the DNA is TGTGCCAGCAGCTTCAAGTCCGGGACAGGGGGACTACTCTACGAGCAGTACTTC. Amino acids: CASSFKSGTGGLLYEQYF.

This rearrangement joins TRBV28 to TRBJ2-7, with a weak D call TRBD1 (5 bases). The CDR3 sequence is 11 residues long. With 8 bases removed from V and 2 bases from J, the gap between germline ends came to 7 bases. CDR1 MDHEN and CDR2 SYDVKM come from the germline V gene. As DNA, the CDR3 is TGTGCCAGCCAGGGTGCCTACGAGCAGTACTTC. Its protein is CASQGAYEQYF.

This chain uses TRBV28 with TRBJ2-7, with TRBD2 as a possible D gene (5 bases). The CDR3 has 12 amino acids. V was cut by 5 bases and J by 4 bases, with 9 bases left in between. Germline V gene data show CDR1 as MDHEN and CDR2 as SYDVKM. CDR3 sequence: CASSRRDYEQYF. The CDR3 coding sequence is TGTGCCAGCAGTCGACGGGATTACGAGCAGTACTTC.

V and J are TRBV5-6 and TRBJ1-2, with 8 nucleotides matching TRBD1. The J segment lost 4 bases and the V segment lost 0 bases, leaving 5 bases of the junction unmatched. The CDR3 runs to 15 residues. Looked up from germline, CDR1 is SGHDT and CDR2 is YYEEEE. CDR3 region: CASSLADRDGYGYTF. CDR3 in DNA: TGTGCCAGCAGCTTGGCGGACAGGGACGGCTATGGCTACACCTTC.

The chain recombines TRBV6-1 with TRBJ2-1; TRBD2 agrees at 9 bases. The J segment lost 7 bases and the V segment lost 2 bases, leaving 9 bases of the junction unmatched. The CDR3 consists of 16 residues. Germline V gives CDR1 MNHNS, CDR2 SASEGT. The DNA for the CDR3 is TGTGCCAGCAGTGAATGGAACGGACTAGCGAATAATGAGCAGTTCTTC. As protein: CASSEWNGLANNEQFF.

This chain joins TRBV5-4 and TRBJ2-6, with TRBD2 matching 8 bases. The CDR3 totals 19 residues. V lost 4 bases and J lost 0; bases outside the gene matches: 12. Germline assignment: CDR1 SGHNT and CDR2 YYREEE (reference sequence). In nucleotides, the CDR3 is TGTGCCAGCAGCACCGGTGGGGCGGGGGGCACCTCTGGGGCCAACGTCCTGACTTTC. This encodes CASSTGGAGGTSGANVLTF.

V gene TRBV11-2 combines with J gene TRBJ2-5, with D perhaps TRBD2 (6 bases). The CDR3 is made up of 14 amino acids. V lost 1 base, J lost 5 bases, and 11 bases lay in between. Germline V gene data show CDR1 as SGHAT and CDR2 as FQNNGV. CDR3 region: CASSLAGVRETQYF. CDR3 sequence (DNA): TGTGCCAGCAGCTTAGCGGGAGTAAGGGAGACCCAGTACTTC.

CDR3 sequence: CASSLLLAGSSSTDTQYF. As DNA, the CDR3 is TGTGCCAGCAGTTTATTGCTAGCGGGATCTTCTAGCACAGATACGCAGTATTTT. The chain is built from TRBV28 and TRBJ2-3; TRBD2 agrees at 9 bases. The CDR3 has 18 residues. The germline V gene encodes CDR1 MDHEN and CDR2 SYDVKM. The junction had 8 bases not matched to a gene; V was cut back by 1 base and J by 0 bases. Full variable domain (remainder filled in from reference TRBV28 and TRBJ2-3): DVKVTQSSRYLVKRTGEKVFLECVQDMDHENMFWYRQDPGLGLRLIYFSYDVKMKEKGDIPEGYSVSREKKERFSLILESASTNQTSMYLCASSLLLAGSSSTDTQYFGPGTRLTVL.

This chain's CDR3 is CASSQVIGETQYF. The DNA for the CDR3 is TGCGCCAGCAGCCAAGTTATCGGGGAGACCCAGTACTTC. The V and J genes are TRBV4-1 and TRBJ2-5, with D unclear. CDR1 and CDR2 (germline): MGHRA, YSYEKL. CDR3 size: 13 residues. The germline V and J ends were trimmed by 1 base and 5 bases, with 8 bases remaining between them.

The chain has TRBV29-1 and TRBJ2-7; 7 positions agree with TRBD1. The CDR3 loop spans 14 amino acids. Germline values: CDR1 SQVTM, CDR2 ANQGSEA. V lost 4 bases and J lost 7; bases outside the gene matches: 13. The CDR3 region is CSVGDRGPRWEQYF. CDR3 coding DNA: TGCAGCGTTGGGGACAGAGGGCCGAGGTGGGAGCAGTACTTC.

Here the CDR3 DNA reads TGCGCCAGCAGTGTTGGGGGGAGCGCAGATACGCAGTATTTT. Translated, it gives CASSVGGSADTQYF. The chain uses TRBV10-1 and TRBJ2-3; D is perhaps TRBD2 (6 bases). Germline loops: CDR1 WNHNN, CDR2 SYGVQD (reference sequence). The length of the CDR3 is 14 residues. Trimming took 4 bases from V and 4 from J, leaving 12 bases between them.